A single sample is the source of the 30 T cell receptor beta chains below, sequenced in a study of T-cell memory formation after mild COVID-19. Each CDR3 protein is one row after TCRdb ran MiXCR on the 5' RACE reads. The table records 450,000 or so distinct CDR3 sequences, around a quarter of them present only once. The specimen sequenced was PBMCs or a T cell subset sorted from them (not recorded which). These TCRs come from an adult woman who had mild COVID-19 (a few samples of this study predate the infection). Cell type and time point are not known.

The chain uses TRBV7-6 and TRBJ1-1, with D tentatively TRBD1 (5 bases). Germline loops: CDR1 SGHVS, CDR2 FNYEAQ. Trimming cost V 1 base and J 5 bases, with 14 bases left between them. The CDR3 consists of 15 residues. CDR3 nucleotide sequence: TGTGCCAGCAGCTTAGATCAGGGAGCGGGTACTGAAGCTTTCTTT. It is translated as CASSLDQGAGTEAFF.

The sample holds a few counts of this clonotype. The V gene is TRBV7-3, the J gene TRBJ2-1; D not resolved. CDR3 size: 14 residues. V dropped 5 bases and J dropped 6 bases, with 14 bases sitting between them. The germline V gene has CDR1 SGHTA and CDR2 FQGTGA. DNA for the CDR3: TGTGCCAGCAGCCCGACTGCAGGTTTCAATGAGCAGTTCTTC. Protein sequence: CASSPTAGFNEQFF.

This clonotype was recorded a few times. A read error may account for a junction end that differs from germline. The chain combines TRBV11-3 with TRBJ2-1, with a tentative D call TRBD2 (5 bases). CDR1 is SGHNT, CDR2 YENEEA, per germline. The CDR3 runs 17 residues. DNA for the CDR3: TGTGCCAGCAGCTTAGCCCACGGCGCTAGCTCCTACGATGAGCAGTTCTTC. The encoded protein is CASSLAHGASSYDEQFF.

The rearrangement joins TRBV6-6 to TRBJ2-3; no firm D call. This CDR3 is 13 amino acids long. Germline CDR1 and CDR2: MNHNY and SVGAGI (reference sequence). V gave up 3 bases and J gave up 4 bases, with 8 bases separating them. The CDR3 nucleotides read TGTGCCAGCAGTTATAGTTCCTCAGATACGCAGTATTTT. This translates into CASSYSSSDTQYF.

The CDR3 region is CASRSMIAGGPLETQYF. In DNA form, the CDR3 reads TGTGCCAGCAGGAGTATGATAGCGGGGGGCCCTCTGGAGACCCAGTACTTC. The V call is TRBV2, the J call TRBJ2-5; the match to TRBD2 covers 10 bases. The V gene end was trimmed by 6 bases and the J gene end by 5 bases; junction bases not matched to a gene: 15. Germline V CDR1 and CDR2: SNHLY, FYNNEI. This CDR3 is built from 17 residues.

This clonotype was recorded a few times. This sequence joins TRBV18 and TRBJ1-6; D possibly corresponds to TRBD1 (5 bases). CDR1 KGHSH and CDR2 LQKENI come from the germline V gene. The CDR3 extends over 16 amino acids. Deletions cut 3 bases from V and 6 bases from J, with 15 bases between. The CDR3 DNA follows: TGTGCCAGCTCACCTAGCCTGGGCAGGGCTAATTCACCCCTCCACTTT. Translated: CASSPSLGRANSPLHF.

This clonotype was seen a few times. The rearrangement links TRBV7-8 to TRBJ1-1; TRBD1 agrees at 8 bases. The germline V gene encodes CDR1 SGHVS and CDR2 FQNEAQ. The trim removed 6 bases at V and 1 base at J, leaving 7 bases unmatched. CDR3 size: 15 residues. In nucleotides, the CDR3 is TGTGCCAGCAGACAGGACAGGGTAAGGAACACTGAAGCTTTCTTT. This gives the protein CASRQDRVRNTEAFF.

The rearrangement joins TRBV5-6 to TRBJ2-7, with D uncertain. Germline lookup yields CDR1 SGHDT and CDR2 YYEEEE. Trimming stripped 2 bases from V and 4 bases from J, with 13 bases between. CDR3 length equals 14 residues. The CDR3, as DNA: TGTGCCAGCAGCTTAGGATCTTGGGGTTACGAGCAGTACTTC. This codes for CASSLGSWGYEQYF.

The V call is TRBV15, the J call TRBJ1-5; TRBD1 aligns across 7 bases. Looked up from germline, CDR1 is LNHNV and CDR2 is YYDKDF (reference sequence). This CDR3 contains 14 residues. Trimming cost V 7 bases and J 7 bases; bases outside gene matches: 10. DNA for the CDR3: TGTGCCACCAATGAGGACAGGATGAGCCAGCCCCAGCATTTT. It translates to CATNEDRMSQPQHF. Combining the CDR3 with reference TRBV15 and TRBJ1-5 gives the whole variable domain DAMVIQNPRYQVTQFGKPVTLSCSQTLNHNVMYWYQQKSSQAPKLLFHYYDKDFNNEADTPDNFQSRRPNTSFCFLDIRSPGLGDTAMYLCATNEDRMSQPQHFGDGTRLSIL.

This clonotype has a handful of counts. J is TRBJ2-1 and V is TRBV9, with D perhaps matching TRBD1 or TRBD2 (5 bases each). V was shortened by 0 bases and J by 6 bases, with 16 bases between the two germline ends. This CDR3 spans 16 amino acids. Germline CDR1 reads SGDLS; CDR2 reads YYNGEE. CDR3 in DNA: TGTGCCAGCAGCGTAGCCGGGACCAGGGCGGTCAATGAGCAGTTCTTC. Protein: CASSVAGTRAVNEQFF.

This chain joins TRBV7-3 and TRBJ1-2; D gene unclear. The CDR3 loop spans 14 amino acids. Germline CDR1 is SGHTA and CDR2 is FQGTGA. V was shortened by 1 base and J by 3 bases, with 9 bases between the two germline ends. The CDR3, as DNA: TGTGCCAGCAGCTTAAATGGAGAGGACTATGGCTACACCTTC. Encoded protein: CASSLNGEDYGYTF. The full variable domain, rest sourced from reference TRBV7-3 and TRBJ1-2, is GAGVSQTPSNKVTEKGKYVELRCDPISGHTALYWYRQSLGQGPEFLIYFQGTGAADDSGLPNDRFFAVRPEGSVSTLKIQRTERGDSAVYLCASSLNGEDYGYTFGSGTRLTVV.

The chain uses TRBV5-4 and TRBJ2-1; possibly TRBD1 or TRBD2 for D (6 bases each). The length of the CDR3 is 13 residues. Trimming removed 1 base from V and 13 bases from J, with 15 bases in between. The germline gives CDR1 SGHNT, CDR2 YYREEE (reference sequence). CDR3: CASSLRGPGGQFF. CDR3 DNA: TGTGCCAGCAGCTTGCGGGGCCCCGGGGGCCAGTTCTTC.

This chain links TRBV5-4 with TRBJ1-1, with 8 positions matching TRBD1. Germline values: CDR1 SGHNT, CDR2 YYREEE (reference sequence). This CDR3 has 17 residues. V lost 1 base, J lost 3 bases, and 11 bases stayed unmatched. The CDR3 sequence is CASSLPGGGPIHTEAFF. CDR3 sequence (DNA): TGTGCCAGCAGCTTGCCAGGGGGCGGACCCATTCACACTGAAGCTTTCTTT.

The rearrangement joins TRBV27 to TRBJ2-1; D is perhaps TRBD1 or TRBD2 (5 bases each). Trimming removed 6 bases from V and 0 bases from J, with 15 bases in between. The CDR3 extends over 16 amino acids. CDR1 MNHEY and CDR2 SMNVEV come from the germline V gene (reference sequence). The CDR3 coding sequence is TGTGCCAGCAGGAGTACCGGGGCCTTCTCCTACAATGAGCAGTTCTTC. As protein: CASRSTGAFSYNEQFF.

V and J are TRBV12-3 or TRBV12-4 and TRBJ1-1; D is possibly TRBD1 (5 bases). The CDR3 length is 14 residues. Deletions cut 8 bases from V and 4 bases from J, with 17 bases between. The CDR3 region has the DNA TGTGCCAGCGCCATGGGGGATCCGAGCACTGAAGCTTTCTTT. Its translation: CASAMGDPSTEAFF.

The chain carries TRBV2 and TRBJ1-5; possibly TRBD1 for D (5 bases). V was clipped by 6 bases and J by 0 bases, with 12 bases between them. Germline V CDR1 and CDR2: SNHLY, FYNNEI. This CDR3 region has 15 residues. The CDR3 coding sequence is TGTGCCAGCAGGGCGACAGATTATAGCAATCAGCCCCAGCATTTT. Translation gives CASRATDYSNQPQHF.

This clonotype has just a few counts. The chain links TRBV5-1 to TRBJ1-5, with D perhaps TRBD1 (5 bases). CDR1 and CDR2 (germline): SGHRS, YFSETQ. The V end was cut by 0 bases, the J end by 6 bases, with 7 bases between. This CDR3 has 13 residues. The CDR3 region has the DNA TGCGCCAGCAGCTTGGTTCAGGGTCAGCCCCAGCATTTT. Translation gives CASSLVQGQPQHF.

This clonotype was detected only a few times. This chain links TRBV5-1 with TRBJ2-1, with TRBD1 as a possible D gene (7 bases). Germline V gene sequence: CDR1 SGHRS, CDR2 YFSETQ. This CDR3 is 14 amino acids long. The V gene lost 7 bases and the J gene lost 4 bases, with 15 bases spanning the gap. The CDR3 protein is CASFRDSGYNEQFF. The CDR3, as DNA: TGCGCCAGCTTCCGGGACAGCGGGTACAATGAGCAGTTCTTC. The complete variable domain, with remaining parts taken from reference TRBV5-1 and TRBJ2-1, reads KAGVTQTPRYLIKTRGQQVTLSCSPISGHRSVSWYQQTPGQGLQFLFEYFSETQRNKGNFPGRFSGRQFSNSRSEMNVSTLELGDSALYLCASFRDSGYNEQFFGPGTRLTVL.

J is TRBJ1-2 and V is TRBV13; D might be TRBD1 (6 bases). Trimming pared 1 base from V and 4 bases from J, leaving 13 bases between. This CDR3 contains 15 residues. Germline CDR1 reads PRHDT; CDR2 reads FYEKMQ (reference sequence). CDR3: CASSLAIQDSYGYTF. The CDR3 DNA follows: TGTGCCAGCAGCTTAGCGATTCAGGACAGCTATGGCTACACCTTC.

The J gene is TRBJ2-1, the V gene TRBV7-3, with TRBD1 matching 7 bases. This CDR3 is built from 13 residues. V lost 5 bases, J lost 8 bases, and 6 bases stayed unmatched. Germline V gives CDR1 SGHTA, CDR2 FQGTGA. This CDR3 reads CASSRGLSDEQFF. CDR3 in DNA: TGTGCCAGCAGCAGGGGGCTCAGTGATGAGCAGTTCTTC.

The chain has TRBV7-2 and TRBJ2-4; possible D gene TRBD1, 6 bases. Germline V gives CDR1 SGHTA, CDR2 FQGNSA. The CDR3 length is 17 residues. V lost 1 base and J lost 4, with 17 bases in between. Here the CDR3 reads CASSLGWRQGKKNIQYF. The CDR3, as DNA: TGTGCCAGCAGCTTAGGTTGGCGTCAGGGGAAGAAAAACATTCAGTACTTC. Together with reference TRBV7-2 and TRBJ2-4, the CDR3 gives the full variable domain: GAGVSQSPSNKVTEKGKDVELRCDPISGHTALYWYRQSLGQGLEFLIYFQGNSAPDKSGLPSDRFSAERTGGSVSTLTIQRTQQEDSAVYLCASSLGWRQGKKNIQYFGAGTRLSVL.

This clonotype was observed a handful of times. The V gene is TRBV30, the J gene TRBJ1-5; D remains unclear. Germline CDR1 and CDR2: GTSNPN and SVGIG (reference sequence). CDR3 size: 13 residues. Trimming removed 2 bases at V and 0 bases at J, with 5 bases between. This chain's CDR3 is CAWSSLSNQPQHF. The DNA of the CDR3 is TGTGCCTGGAGTAGCCTTAGCAATCAGCCCCAGCATTTT. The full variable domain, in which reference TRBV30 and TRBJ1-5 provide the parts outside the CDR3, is SQTIHQWPATLVQPVGSPLSLECTVEGTSNPNLYWYRQAAGRGLQLLFYSVGIGQISSEVPQNLSASRPQDRQFILSSKKLLLSDSGFYLCAWSSLSNQPQHFGDGTRLSIL.

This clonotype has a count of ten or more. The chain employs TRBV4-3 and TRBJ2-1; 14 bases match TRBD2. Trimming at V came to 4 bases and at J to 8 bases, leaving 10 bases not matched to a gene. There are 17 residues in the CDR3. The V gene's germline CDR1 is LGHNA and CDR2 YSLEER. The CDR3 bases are TGCGCCAGCAGCCTCGGGACTAGCGGGAGCGGTAGCGATGAGCAGTTCTTC. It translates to CASSLGTSGSGSDEQFF.

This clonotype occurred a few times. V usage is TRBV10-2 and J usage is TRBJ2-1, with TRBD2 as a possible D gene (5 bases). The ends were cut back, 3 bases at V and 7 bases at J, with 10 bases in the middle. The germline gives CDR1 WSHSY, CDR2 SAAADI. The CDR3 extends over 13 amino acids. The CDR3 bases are TGCGCCAGCAGTGACGGAGGAGTGAATGAGCAGTTCTTC. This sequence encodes CASSDGGVNEQFF.

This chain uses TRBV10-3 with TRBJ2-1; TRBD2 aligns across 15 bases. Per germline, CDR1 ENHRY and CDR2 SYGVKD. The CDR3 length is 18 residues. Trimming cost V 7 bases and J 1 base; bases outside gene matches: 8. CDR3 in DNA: TGTGCCATCAAACCGGGACTAGCGGGAGGAGAATCCTACAATGAGCAGTTCTTC. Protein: CAIKPGLAGGESYNEQFF.

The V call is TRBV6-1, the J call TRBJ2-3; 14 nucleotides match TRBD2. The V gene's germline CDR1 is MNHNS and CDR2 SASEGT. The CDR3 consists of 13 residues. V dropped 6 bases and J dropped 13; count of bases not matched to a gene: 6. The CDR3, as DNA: TGTGCCAGCAGCCAGACTAGCGGGAGGGATGAGTATTTT. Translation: CASSQTSGRDEYF.

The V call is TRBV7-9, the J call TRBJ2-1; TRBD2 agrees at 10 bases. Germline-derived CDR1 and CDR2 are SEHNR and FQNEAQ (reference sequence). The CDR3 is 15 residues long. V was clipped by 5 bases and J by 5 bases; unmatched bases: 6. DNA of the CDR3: TGTGCCAGCAGCCCTTCTAGCGGGGGAGACAATGAGCAGTTCTTC. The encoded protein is CASSPSSGGDNEQFF.

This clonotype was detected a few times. The CDR3 loop reads CASSVATGGEQYF. The CDR3 nucleotides read TGTGCCAGCAGCGTAGCTACGGGGGGCGAGCAGTACTTC. This rearrangement joins TRBV9 to TRBJ2-7; 7 nucleotides align to TRBD2. CDR3 length: 13 residues. Looked up from germline, CDR1 is SGDLS and CDR2 is YYNGEE. Losses at the gene ends were 0 bases for V and 6 bases for J; bases not matched to a gene: 3.

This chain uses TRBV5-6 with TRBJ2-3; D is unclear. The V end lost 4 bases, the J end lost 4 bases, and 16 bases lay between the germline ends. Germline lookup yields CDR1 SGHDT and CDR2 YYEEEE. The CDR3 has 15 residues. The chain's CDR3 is CASSPEAGFADTQYF. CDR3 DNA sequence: TGTGCCAGCAGCCCCGAAGCAGGTTTCGCAGATACGCAGTATTTT.

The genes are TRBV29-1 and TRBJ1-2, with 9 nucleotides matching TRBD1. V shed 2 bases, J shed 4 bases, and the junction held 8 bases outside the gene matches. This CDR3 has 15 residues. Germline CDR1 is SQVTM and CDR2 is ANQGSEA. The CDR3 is CSVEMGTGKSYGYTF. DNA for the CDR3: TGCAGCGTTGAAATGGGGACAGGGAAGAGCTATGGCTACACCTTC.